This TCR beta chain was sequenced in a study of blood T cell repertoires in COVID-19. CDR3 length: 16 residues. Germline V lookup: CDR1 MDHEN, CDR2 SYDVKM. With 8 bases clipped from V and 2 bases from J, the junction kept 11 bases outside the gene matches. TCRdb's copy holds only in-frame clones and misses some; the assay was immunoSEQ multiplex PCR. In the table there are 330,000 or so clones, about 88% of which are singletons. This sequence was found in a woman in her 30s who had been exposed to COVID-19. The material sequenced was PBMCs or T cells enriched from blood (not recorded which). This chain uses TRBV28 with TRBJ1-5, with 8 bases identical to TRBD1. Here the CDR3 reads CASCIQGATGNQPQHF. The DNA for the CDR3 is TGTGCCAGCTGCATCCAGGGGGCGACGGGCAATCAGCCCCAGCATTTT. Based on the CDR3 plus reference TRBV28 and TRBJ1-5, the full variable domain is DVKVTQSSRYLVKRTGEKVFLECVQDMDHENMFWYRQDPGLGLRLIYFSYDVKMKEKGDIPEGYSVSREKKERFSLILESASTNQTSMYLCASCIQGATGNQPQHFGDGTRLSIL.